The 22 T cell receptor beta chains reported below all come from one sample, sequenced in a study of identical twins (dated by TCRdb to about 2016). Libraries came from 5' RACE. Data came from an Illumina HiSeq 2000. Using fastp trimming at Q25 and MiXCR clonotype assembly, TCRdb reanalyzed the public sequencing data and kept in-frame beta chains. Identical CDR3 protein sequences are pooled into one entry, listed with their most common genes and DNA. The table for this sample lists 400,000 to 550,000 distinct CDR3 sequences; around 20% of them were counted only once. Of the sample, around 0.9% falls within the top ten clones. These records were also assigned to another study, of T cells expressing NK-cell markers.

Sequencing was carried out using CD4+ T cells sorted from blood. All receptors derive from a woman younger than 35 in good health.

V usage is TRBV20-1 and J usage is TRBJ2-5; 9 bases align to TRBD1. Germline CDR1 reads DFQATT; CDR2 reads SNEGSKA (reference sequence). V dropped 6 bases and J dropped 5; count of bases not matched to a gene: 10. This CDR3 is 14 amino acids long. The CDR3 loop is CSAGGTGSVETQYF. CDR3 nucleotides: TGCAGTGCCGGCGGGACAGGGAGCGTGGAGACCCAGTACTTC.

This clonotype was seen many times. In DNA form, the CDR3 reads TGTGCCAGCAGCCTTACAGGGGCTCGGGATACGCAGTATTTT. It specifies CASSLTGARDTQYF. The chain is built from TRBV11-2 and TRBJ2-3; TRBD1 agrees at 7 bases. CDR1 SGHAT and CDR2 FQNNGV come from the germline V gene. This CDR3 spans 14 amino acids. V gave up 5 bases and J gave up 6 bases; unmatched junction bases: 8.

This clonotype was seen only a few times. CDR3 residues: CASSLEGISYNEQFF. The CDR3 nucleotides read TGCGCCAGCAGCTTGGAAGGTATCTCCTACAATGAGCAGTTCTTC. J is TRBJ2-1 and V is TRBV5-1; D remains unclear. Trimming stripped 0 bases from V and 0 bases from J, with 7 bases between. The CDR3 is made up of 15 amino acids. The germline V gene has CDR1 SGHRS and CDR2 YFSETQ.

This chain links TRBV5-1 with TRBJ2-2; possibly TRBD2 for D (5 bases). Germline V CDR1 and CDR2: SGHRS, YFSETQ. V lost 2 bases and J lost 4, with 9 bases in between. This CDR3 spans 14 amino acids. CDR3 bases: TGCGCCAGCAGCTTTAGCGAGGTCACCGGGGAGCTGTTTTTT. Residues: CASSFSEVTGELFF.

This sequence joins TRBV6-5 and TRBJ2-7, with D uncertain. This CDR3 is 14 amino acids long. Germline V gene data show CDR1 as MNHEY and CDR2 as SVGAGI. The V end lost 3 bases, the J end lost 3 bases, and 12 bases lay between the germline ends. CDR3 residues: CASSYSKLNYEQYF. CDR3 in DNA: TGTGCCAGCAGTTATAGTAAGTTGAACTACGAGCAGTACTTC.

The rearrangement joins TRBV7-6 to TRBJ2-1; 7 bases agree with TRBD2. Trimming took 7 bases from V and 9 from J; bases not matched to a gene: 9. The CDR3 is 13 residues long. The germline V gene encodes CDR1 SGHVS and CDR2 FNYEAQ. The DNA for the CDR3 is TGTGCCAGCACCTCGTTGGGGGAGGGTGAGCAGTTCTTC. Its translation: CASTSLGEGEQFF.

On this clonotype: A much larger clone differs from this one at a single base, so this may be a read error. The CDR3 DNA follows: TGTGCCAGCAGATACTCCTACGAGCAGTACTTC. Protein product: CASRYSYEQYF. The chain employs TRBV2 and TRBJ2-7; D is unresolved. Per germline, CDR1 SNHLY and CDR2 FYNNEI. This CDR3 has 11 amino acids. Trimming shortened V by 6 bases and J by 0 bases, and 3 bases separated the two germline ends.

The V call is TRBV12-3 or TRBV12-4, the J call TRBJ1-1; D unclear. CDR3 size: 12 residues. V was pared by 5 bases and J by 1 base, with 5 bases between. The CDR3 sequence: CASSAANTEAFF. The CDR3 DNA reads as TGTGCCAGCAGTGCGGCGAACACTGAAGCTTTCTTT.

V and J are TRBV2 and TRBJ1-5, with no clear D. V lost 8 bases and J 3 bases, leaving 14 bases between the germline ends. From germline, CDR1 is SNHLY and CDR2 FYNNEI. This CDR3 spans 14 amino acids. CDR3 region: CASRGPVVNQPQHF. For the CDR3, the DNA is TGTGCCAGCCGAGGACCGGTGGTCAATCAGCCCCAGCATTTT. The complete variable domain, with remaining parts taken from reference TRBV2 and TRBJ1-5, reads EPEVTQTPSHQVTQMGQEVILRCVPISNHLYFYWYRQILGQKVEFLVSFYNNEISEKSEIFDDQFSVERPDGSNFTLKIRSTKLEDSAMYFCASRGPVVNQPQHFGDGTRLSIL.

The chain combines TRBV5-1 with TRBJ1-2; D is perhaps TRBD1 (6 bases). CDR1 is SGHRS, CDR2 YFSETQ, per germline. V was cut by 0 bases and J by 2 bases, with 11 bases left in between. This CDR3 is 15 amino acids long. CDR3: CASSLDRVPNYGYTF. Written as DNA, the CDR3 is TGCGCCAGCAGCTTGGACAGGGTCCCCAACTATGGCTACACCTTC.

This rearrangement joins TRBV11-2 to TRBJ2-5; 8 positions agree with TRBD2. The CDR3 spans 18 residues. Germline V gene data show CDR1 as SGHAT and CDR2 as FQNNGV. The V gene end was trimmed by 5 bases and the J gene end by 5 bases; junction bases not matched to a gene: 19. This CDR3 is CASSHGFSGTSKWETQYF. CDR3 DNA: TGTGCCAGCAGCCACGGGTTTAGCGGGACCTCTAAGTGGGAGACCCAGTACTTC.

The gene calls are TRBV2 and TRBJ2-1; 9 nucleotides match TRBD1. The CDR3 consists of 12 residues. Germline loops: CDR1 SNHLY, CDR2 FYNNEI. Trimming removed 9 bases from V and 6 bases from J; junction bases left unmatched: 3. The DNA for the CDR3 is TGTGCCAGAGAGGGACAGGGCAATGAGCAGTTCTTC. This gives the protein CAREGQGNEQFF.

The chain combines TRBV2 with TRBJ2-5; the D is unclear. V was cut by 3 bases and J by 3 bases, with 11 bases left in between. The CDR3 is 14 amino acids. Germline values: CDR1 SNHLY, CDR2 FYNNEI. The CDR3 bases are TGTGCCAGCAGTGAGTCTAGGCAGAAAGAGACCCAGTACTTC. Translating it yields CASSESRQKETQYF. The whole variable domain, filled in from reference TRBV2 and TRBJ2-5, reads EPEVTQTPSHQVTQMGQEVILRCVPISNHLYFYWYRQILGQKVEFLVSFYNNEISEKSEIFDDQFSVERPDGSNFTLKIRSTKLEDSAMYFCASSESRQKETQYFGPGTRLLVL.

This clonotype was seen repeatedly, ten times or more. The CDR3 DNA reads TGCGCCAGCAGCTACGCAGGGGGCGCGGACACTGAAGCTTTCTTT. As protein: CASSYAGGADTEAFF. The V call is TRBV5-1, the J call TRBJ1-1; 8 bases are shared with TRBD1. Germline V gives CDR1 SGHRS, CDR2 YFSETQ. The CDR3 contains 15 residues. Trimming took 3 bases from V and 3 from J; bases not matched to a gene: 7. Complete variable domain (other parts from reference TRBV5-1 and TRBJ1-1): KAGVTQTPRYLIKTRGQQVTLSCSPISGHRSVSWYQQTPGQGLQFLFEYFSETQRNKGNFPGRFSGRQFSNSRSEMNVSTLELGDSALYLCASSYAGGADTEAFFGQGTRLTVV.

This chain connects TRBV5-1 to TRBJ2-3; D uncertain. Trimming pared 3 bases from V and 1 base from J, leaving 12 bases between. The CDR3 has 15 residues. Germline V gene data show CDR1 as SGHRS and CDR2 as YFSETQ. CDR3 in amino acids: CASSSGPIGTDTQYF. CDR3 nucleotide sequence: TGCGCCAGCAGCTCCGGACCGATTGGCACAGATACGCAGTATTTT.

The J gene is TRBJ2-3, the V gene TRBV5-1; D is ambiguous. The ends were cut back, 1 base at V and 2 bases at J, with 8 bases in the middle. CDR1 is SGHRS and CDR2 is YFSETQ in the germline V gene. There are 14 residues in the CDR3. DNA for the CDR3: TGCGCCAGCAGCTTGTCCGATGTCACAGATACGCAGTATTTT. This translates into CASSLSDVTDTQYF.

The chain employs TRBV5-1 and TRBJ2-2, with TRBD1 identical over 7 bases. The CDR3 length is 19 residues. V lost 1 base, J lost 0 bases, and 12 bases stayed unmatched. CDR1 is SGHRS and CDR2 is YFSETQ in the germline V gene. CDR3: CASSLTGTARIANTGELFF. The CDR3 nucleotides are TGCGCCAGCAGCTTGACCGGGACAGCCAGAATCGCGAACACCGGGGAGCTGTTTTTT.

Here the CDR3 DNA reads TGTGCCAGCAGGGGGGTAGGAGAAGCTTTCTTT. Its translation is CASRGVGEAFF. The rearrangement links TRBV12-3 or TRBV12-4 to TRBJ1-1; TRBD1 is a possible D gene (5 bases). V lost 6 bases to trimming and J lost 8 bases, with 10 bases between them. The CDR3 extends over 11 amino acids.

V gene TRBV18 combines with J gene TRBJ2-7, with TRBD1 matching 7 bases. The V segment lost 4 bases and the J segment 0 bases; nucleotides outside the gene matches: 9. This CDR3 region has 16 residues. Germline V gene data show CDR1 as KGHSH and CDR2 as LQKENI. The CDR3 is CASSRAGQVSSYEQYF. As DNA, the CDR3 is TGTGCCAGCTCACGAGCTGGACAGGTGTCCTCCTACGAGCAGTACTTC.

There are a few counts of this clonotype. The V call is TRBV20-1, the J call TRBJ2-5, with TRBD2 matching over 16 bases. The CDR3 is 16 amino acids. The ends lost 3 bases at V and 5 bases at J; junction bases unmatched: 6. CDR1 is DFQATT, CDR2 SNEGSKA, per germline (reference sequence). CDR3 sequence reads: CSARGTSGGASETQYF. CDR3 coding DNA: TGCAGTGCTAGGGGGACTAGCGGGGGGGCAAGCGAGACCCAGTACTTC.

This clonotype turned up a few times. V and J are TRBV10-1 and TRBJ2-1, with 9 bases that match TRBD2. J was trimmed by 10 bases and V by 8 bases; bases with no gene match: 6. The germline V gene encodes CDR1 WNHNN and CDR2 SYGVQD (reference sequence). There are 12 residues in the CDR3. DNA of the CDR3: TGCGCCAGCGGCGGGAGGGCCCAGGAGCAGTTCTTC. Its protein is CASGGRAQEQFF.

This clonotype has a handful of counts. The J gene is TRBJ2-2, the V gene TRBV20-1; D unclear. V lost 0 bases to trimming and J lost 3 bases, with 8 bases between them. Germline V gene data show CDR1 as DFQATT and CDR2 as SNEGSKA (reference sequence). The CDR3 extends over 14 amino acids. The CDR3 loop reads CSARDASYTGELFF. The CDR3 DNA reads TGCAGTGCTAGAGATGCCTCCTACACCGGGGAGCTGTTTTTT.